This T cell receptor (beta chain) was sequenced in a study of OX40 agonist ivuxolimab in advanced cancers. Study information: In this cohort, patients received ivuxolimab, an agonistic anti-OX40 (CD134) antibody.

Patients with autoimmune history or systemic immunosuppression were excluded. Germline V gene lookup returns CDR1 LNHDA and CDR2 SQIVND (reference sequence). Trimming cost V 4 bases and J 7 bases, with 11 bases left between them. CDR3 length equals 13 residues. The table came from immunoSEQ multiplex PCR; TCRdb's copy has only in-frame clones and leaves some out. The table shows 65,000 to 95,000 clones, with approximately 83% occurring only once. Points on this clone: The antigen remains unidentified.

Overall study results and limits: Doses of 0.1 to 3.0 mg/kg were accompanied by clonal expansion of CD4+ and CD8+ blood T cells by week 6. Averaged across samples, CD8+ T cells carried more expanded clones than CD4+ did.

V usage is TRBV19 and J usage is TRBJ2-4; maybe TRBD1 (5 bases). The sequencing used CD4+ or CD8+ T cells sorted from blood, collected in a trial of the OX40 agonist ivuxolimab. This TCR came from an adult with an advanced solid tumor such as melanoma, head and neck, liver or kidney cancer. DNA of the CDR3: TGTGCCAGTAGTACCAATGGGGCCAACATTCAGTACTTC. Amino acids: CASSTNGANIQYF.